The next 6 T cell receptor beta chains were all read from a single sample in a study of blood T cell repertoires in COVID-19. Profiling relied on immunoSEQ multiplex PCR, and the TCRdb table lists in-frame clones only, not all of them. This table has 75,000 to 90,000 clones, about 89% appearing once. The source material was peripheral blood. The receptors stem from a middle-aged man with active or convalescent COVID-19.

CDR3 in DNA: TGTGCCAGCAGTTACCTAGCGGGGGGGCAGACCCAGTACTTC. Translation: CASSYLAGGQTQYF. The chain carries TRBV6-5 and TRBJ2-5; 12 nucleotides line up with TRBD2. Per the germline V gene, CDR1 is MNHEY and CDR2 is SVGAGI. Germline trimming cut 2 bases from V and 6 bases from J; bases unmatched to any gene: 1. The CDR3 is 14 residues long.

This clone turned up a few times. The chain joins TRBV9 to TRBJ2-2; tentative D call: TRBD1 (6 bases). The ends were cut back, 4 bases at V and 1 base at J, with 11 bases in the middle. Germline V gene data show CDR1 as SGDLS and CDR2 as YYNGEE. This CDR3 region has 15 residues. CDR3 DNA sequence: TGTGCCAGCAGCTTTCGACAGGAGAACACCGGGGAGCTGTTTTTT. Translation gives CASSFRQENTGELFF.

The chain recombines TRBV9 with TRBJ2-2, with a weak D call TRBD1 (6 bases). Trimming cost V 3 bases and J 5 bases, with 11 bases left between them. Germline CDR1 reads SGDLS; CDR2 reads YYNGEE. The CDR3 is 14 amino acids. CDR3 coding DNA: TGTGCCAGCAGCGCGAATACAGGGACCGGGGAGCTGTTTTTT. Residues: CASSANTGTGELFF.

The genes are TRBV2 and TRBJ2-3; 8 bases align to TRBD2. This CDR3 has 16 residues. V gave up 2 bases and J gave up 2 bases; unmatched junction bases: 6. The germline V gene has CDR1 SNHLY and CDR2 FYNNEI. The CDR3 DNA reads TGTGCCAGCAGTGAATTCAAGCGGGGGAACACAGATACGCAGTATTTT. Translation: CASSEFKRGNTDTQYF.

The chain links TRBV27 to TRBJ2-3; TRBD2 is a possible D gene (7 bases). V was shortened by 5 bases and J by 2 bases, with 14 bases between the two germline ends. Germline V lookup: CDR1 MNHEY, CDR2 SMNVEV (reference sequence). There are 15 residues in the CDR3. The CDR3, as DNA: TGTGCCAGCAGTCAGGGAGGGGGACTCACAGATACGCAGTATTTT. This translates into CASSQGGGLTDTQYF.

The gene calls are TRBV30 and TRBJ2-1, with TRBD1 as a possible D gene (5 bases). Trimming left V 4 bases short and J 2 bases short, with 15 bases between. The CDR3 loop spans 15 amino acids. CDR1 is GTSNPN and CDR2 is SVGIG in the germline V gene (reference sequence). For the CDR3, the DNA is TGTGCCTGGACCTGGACACCCTCGACCTACAATGAGCAGTTCTTC. Translated: CAWTWTPSTYNEQFF.